This T cell receptor beta chain was observed in a study of radiation and T cells in renal cell carcinoma (dated by TCRdb to about 2020). Background on the whole study: The samples were obtained from a clinical trial, where primary renal cell carcinomas were treated with 15 Gy stereotactic body radiation therapy and then removed by nephrectomy 4 weeks afterward. A total of some 51 samples underwent TCR beta sequencing, made up of some 26 tumors and some 27 peripheral blood samples. Across all 50 or so samples, 4,016,671 unique CDR3 nucleotide sequences, encoding 2,658,974 unique CDR3 amino acid sequences, were identified. Study-wide findings and limitations: No pretreatment tumor biopsies were available, so the baseline intratumoral presence of clonotypes could not be determined. With a single-armed trial design, the study had no way to address how radiation dose or scheduling affects the TCR repertoire. Tracking of blood repertoire dynamics stopped at approximately four weeks after treatment, with no follow-up past that point. In blood, the top tumor clonotypes increased from baseline to 2 weeks after radiation and then shrank by 4 weeks, which suggests a temporary expansion of tumor-resident clones.

Explained via the paper, the time point label denotes: blood 2 weeks post-SBRT. The treatment or condition label of this sample denotes: 15 Gy SBRT to primary tumor, nephrectomy 4 weeks later. Serial peripheral blood from radiation-treated patients was sampled at baseline, 2 weeks and 4 weeks after SBRT to track tumor-enriched clonotypes. All patients had renal cell carcinoma with clear cell pathology. Genomic DNA for TCR sequencing was prepared using the QIAamp DNA Blood Mini Kit (Qiagen). The analyses included only samples that passed all quality control checks. A remark on this clone: Its target antigen remains unknown. Base qualities are not recorded, but no much larger clone differs from it by a single base.

According to the germline V gene, CDR1 reads WSHSY and CDR2 reads SAAADI. Reading from cysteine to phenylalanine, the CDR3 counts 13 amino acids. Only the CDR3 region is kept as DNA, spanning 39 bases read in frame from base 1. The junction shows trimming of 8 bases on V and 3 bases on J, plus 13 bases between the germline ends. TCR beta libraries were generated from genomic DNA with the immunoSEQ kit, following the manufacturer's recommendations. To prepare libraries, a first multiplex PCR with proprietary primers was run, followed by a second PCR that added unique barcodes, and a bead cleanup was done after each round. Each sample batch included a kit-provided positive control reaction and a negative control reaction. The final libraries were assessed on an Agilent 4200 TapeStation D1000 ScreenTape, pooled by volume, and quantified by qPCR. Sequencing ran on an Illumina NextSeq500 with a MidOutput 150-cycle cartridge, using 156 Read1 and 15 Index1 cycles with kit custom primers. The pooled library was loaded at roughly 1 pM with about 18% PhiX control spiked in. The original methods were these. The vendor-processed data were analyzed in R, and a clonotype was defined as all T cells that share the same CDR3 nucleotide sequence. In the clone abundance analyses, frequencies in each sample were normalized to that sample's 10,000 most abundant clones. Public T cell clones, averaging fewer than five per sample, were removed before analysis. An abundance difference of at least 32-fold between compartments was the criterion for calling clonotypes tumor-enriched or baseline blood-enriched. Clonotypes expanded or contracted between blood time points were identified with a beta-binomial differential abundance model. The Baroni-Urbani and Buser coefficient was used to measure tumor-blood repertoire similarity, and groups were compared with two-tailed Wilcoxon tests in R. Not all clones reach the TCRdb copy of this immuneACCESS table, which keeps in-frame sequences only. Checked studies attribute under half of the gap to unresolved V genes and leave the rest unexplained. That table gives V, J and clone size, and the DNA gave D and trimming. Present in this sample are about 130,000 clones, 75% to 90% of which were seen just once. The ten largest make up around 2% of the sample.

Material: blood, obtained from a patient whose treatment included radiotherapy and nephrectomy. This TCR was recovered from an older woman with renal cell carcinoma. This chain joins TRBV10-2 to TRBJ1-1; the D gene is perhaps TRBD1, on 5 matching bases. The CDR3 reads CASFARGDTEAFF. The DNA is as follows: TGCGCCAGCTTCGCTCGGGGGGACACTGAAGCTTTCTTT.